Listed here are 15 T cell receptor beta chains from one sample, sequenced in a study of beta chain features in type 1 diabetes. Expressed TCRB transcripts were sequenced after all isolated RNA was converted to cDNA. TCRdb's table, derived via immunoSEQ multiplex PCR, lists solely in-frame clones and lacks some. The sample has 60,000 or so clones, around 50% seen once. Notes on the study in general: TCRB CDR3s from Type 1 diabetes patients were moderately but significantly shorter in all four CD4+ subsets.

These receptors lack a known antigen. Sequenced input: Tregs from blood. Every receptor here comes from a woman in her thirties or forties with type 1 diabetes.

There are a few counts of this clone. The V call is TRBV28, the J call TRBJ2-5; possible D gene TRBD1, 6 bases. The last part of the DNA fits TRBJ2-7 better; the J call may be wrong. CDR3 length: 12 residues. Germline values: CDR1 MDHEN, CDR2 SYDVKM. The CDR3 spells CASGGGLNEQYF. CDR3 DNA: TGTGCCAGCGGGGGCGGCTTAAACGAGCAGTACTTC.

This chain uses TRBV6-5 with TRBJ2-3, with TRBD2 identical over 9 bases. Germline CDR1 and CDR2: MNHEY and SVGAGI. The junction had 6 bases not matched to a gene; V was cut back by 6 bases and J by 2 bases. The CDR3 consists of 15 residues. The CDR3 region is CASRPLAGYTDTQYF. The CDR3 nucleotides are TGTGCCAGCAGGCCGCTAGCGGGATACACAGATACGCAGTATTTT.

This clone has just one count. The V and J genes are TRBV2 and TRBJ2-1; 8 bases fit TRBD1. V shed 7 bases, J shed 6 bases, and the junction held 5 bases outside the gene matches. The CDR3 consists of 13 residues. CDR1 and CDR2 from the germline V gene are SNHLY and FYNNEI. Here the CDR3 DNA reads TGTGCCAGCAAAATTGGACAGGGCAATGAGCAGTTCTTC. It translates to CASKIGQGNEQFF.

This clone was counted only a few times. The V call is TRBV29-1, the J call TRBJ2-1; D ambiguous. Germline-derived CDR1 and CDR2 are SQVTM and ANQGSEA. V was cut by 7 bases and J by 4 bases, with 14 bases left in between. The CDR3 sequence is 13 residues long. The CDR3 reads CSAESPSYNEQFF. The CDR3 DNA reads TGCAGCGCCGAATCCCCCAGTTACAATGAGCAGTTCTTC.

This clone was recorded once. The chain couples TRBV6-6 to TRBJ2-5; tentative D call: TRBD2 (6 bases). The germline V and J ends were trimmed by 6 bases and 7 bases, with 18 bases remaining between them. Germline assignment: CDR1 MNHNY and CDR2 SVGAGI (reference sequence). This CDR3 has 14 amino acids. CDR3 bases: TGTGCCAGCAGCCTTTGGACTGGGGGAGGGACCCAGTACTTC. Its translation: CASSLWTGGGTQYF.

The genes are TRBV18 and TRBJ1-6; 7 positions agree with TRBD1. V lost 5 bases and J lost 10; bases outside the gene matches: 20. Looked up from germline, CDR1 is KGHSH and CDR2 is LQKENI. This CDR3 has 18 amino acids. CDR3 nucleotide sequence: TGTGCCAGCTCAAGAAGAGTCCAACAGGGGCGTGAAGGGTCACCCCTCCACTTT. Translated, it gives CASSRRVQQGREGSPLHF.

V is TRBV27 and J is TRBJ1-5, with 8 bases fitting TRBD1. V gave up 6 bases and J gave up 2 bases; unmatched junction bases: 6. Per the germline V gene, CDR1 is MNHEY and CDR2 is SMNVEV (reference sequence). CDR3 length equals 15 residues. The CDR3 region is CASRSQGEGNQPQHF. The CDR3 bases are TGTGCCAGCAGGTCACAGGGGGAGGGCAATCAGCCCCAGCATTTT.

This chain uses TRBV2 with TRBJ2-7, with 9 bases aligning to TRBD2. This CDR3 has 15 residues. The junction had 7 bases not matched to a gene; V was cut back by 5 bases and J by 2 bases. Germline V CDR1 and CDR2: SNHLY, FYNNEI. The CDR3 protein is CASSSRAGGAYEQYF. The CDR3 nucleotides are TGTGCCAGCAGTTCCCGGGCGGGAGGGGCCTACGAGCAGTACTTC.

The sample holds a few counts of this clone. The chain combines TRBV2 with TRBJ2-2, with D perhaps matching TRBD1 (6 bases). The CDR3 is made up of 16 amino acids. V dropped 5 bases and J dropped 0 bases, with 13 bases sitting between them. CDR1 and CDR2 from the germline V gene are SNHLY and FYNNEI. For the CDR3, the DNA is TGTGCCAGCAGTTGGACAGTCCCCACGAACACCGGGGAGCTGTTTTTT. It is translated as CASSWTVPTNTGELFF.

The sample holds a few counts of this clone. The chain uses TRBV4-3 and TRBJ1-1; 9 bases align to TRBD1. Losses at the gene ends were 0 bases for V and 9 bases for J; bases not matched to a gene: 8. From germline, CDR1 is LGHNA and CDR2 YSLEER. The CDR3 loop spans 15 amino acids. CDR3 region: CASSQDLGTGQKAFF. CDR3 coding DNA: TGCGCCAGCAGCCAAGATTTAGGGACAGGGCAAAAAGCTTTCTTT.

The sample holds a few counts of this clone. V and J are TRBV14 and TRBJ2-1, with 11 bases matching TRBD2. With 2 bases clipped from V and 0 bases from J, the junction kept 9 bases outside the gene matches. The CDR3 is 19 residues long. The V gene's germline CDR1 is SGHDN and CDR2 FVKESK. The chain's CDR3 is CASSQMAGLAGFSYNEQFF. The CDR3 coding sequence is TGTGCCAGCAGCCAAATGGCAGGACTAGCGGGTTTCTCCTACAATGAGCAGTTCTTC.

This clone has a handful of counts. The CDR3 nucleotides are TGTGCCAGCTCACCACCTTCCGGCGCCGGGACAGGGGGCACCGGGGAGCTGTTTTTT. Its protein is CASSPPSGAGTGGTGELFF. The V call is TRBV18, the J call TRBJ2-2; TRBD1 matches 11 bases. Trimming removed 0 bases from V and 4 bases from J; junction bases left unmatched: 10. The CDR3 spans 19 residues. Germline CDR1 KGHSH, CDR2 LQKENI.

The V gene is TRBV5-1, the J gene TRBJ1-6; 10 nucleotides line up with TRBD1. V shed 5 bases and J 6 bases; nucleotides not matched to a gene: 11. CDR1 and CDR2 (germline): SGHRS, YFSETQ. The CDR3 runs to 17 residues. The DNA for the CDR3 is TGCGCCAGCAGATCAGGGACAGGGGCTTTGTTTAATTCACCCCTCCACTTT. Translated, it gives CASRSGTGALFNSPLHF.

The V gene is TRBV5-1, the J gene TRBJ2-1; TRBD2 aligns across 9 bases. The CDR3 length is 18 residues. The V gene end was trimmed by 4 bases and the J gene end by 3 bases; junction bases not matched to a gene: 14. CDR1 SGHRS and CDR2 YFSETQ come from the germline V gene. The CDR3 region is CASSLGASGETYYNEQFF. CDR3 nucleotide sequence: TGCGCCAGCAGCCTGGGGGCTAGCGGGGAGACTTACTACAATGAGCAGTTCTTC.

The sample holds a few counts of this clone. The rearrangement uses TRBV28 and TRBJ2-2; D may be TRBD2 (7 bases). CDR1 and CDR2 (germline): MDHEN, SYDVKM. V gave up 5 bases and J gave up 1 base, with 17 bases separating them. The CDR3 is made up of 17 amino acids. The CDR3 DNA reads TGTGCCAGCAGTCTCTGGTTGGGGGGGCGGAACACCGGGGAGCTGTTTTTT. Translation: CASSLWLGGRNTGELFF.